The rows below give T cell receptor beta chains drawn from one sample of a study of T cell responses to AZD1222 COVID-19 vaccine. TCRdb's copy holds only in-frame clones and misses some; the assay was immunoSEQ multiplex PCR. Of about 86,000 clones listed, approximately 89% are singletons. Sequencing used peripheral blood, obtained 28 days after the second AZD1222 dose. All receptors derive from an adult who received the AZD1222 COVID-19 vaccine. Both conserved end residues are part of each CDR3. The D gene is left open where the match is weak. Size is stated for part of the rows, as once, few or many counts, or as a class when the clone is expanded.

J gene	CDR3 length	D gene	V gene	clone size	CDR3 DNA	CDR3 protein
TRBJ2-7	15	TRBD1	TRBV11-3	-	TGTGCCAGCAGCCCCCGCCGGGACAGAGACTACGAGCAGTACTTC	CASSPRRDRDYEQYF
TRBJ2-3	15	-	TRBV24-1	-	TGTGCCACCGACGCAGGGACTGGAAGCACAGATACGCAGTATTTT	CATDAGTGSTDTQYF
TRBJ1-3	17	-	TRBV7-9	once	TGTGCCAGCAGCTTAGCGACGGGCACCTACTCTGGAAACACCATATATTTT	CASSLATGTYSGNTIYF
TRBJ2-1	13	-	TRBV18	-	TGTGCCAGCTCACCGTTAATGGGGGATGAGCAGTTCTTC	CASSPLMGDEQFF
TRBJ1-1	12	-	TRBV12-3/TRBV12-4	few	TGTGCCAGCAGTTTTGTGGGCACTGAAGCTTTCTTT	CASSFVGTEAFF
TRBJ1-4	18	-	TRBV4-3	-	TGCGCCAGCAGCCAAACGTGGGGTAGGGGAGACTTAAATGAAAAACTGTTTTTT	CASSQTWGRGDLNEKLFF
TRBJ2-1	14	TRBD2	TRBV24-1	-	TGTGCCACCGCCGGCGGGGGGCGGGGCAATGAGCAGTTCTTC	CATAGGGRGNEQFF
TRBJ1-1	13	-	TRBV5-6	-	TGTGCCAGCAGCTTACAGGGTGGGACTGAAGCTTTCTTT	CASSLQGGTEAFF
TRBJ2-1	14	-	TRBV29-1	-	TGCAGCGTTGAACAGCCTCGCTCCTACAATGAGCAGTTCTTC	CSVEQPRSYNEQFF
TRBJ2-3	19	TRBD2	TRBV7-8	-	TGTGCCAGCAGCGTAGCGGCCAAACTAGCGGGGGGGAGCACAGATACGCAGTATTTT	CASSVAAKLAGGSTDTQYF
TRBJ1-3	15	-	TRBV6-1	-	TGTGCCAGCAGTGAAATCAGAAGCTCTGGAAACACCATATATTTT	CASSEIRSSGNTIYF
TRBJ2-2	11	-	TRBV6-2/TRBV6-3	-	TGTGCCAGCAGTTCGACCGGGGAGCTGTTTTTT	CASSSTGELFF
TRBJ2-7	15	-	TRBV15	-	TGTGCCACCAGCCTCTACTCGGGGAGCTCCTACGAGCAGTACTTC	CATSLYSGSSYEQYF
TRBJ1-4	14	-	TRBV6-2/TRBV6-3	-	TGTGCCAGCAGCTTCGACAGGTTCGATGAAAAACTGTTTTTT	CASSFDRFDEKLFF
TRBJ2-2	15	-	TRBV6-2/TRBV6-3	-	TGTGCCAGCAGCCTTCTAGGGCTCGGCACCGGGGAGCTGTTTTTT	CASSLLGLGTGELFF
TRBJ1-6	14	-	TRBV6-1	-	TGTGCCAGCAGTGAAGGTCGCTATAATTCACCCCTCCACTTT	CASSEGRYNSPLHF
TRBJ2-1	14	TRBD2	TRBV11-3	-	TGTGCCAGCAGCCCTCAGCGGGGCGGGAATGAGCAGTTCTTC	CASSPQRGGNEQFF
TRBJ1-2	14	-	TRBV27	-	TGTGCCAGCAGTTTTTCAGGTGGGACCTATGGCTACACCTTC	CASSFSGGTYGYTF
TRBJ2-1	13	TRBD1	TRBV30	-	TGTGCCTGGGCGAGAGGGACAGCGACTGAGCAGTTCTTC	CAWARGTATEQFF
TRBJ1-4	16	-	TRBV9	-	TGTGCCAGCAGCGTAGGGGGGACATCCACTAATGAAAAACTGTTTTTT	CASSVGGTSTNEKLFF
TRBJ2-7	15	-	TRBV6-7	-	TGTGCCAGCAGTTACCAACCCACCTCAGGCTACGAGCAGTACTTC	CASSYQPTSGYEQYF
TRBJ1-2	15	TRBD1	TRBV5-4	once	TGTGCCAGCAGCTTCCGACAGGGGGGTGGCTATGGCTACACCTTC	CASSFRQGGGYGYTF
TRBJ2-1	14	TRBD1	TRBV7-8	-	TGTGCCAGCAGCCCGGGGACAGGGTACTATGAGCAGTTCTTC	CASSPGTGYYEQFF
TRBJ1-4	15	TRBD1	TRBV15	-	TGTGCCACCAGCAGAGAGGACAGGGGTAATGAAAAACTGTTTTTT	CATSREDRGNEKLFF
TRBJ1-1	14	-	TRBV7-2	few	TGTGCCAGCAGCTTAGTTATCGGGGGGACTGAAGCTTTCTTT	CASSLVIGGTEAFF
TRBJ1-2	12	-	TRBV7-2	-	TGTGCCAGGGGCAGGGTTAACTATGGCTACACCTTC	CARGRVNYGYTF
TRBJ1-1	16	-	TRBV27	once	TGTGCCAGCAGTTTGATGGTGAACATGATGAACACTGAAGCTTTCTTT	CASSLMVNMMNTEAFF
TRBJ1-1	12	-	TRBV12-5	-	TGTGCTAGTGGTTTGATAGGCACTGAAGCTTTCTTT	CASGLIGTEAFF
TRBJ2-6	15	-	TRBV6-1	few	TGTGCCAGCAGTGAAGCAGACTCTGGGGCCAACGTCCTGACTTTC	CASSEADSGANVLTF
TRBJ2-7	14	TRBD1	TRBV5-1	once	TGCGCCAGCAGGTTGACAGGGGGGTCCTACGAGCAGTACTTC	CASRLTGGSYEQYF
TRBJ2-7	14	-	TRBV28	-	TGTGCCAGCAGTTTCCAGGGAGTATTGTACGAGCAGTACTTC	CASSFQGVLYEQYF
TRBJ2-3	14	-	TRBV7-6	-	TGTGCCAGCAGCCCCGGACTAACTACAGATACGCAGTATTTT	CASSPGLTTDTQYF
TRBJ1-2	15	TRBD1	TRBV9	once	TGTGCCAGCAGCGTAGGCGGACAGGGAGTCTATGGCTACACCTTC	CASSVGGQGVYGYTF
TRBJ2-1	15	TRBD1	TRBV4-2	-	TGTGCCAGCAGCCGGACAGGGGTCCCCTACAATGAGCAGTTCTTC	CASSRTGVPYNEQFF
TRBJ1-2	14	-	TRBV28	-	TGTGCCAGCAGTCCCCTGGGGATGGACTATGGCTACACCTTC	CASSPLGMDYGYTF